This is a list of T cell receptor beta chains from one sample in a study of blood T cells in healthy people across ages. One entry per CDR3 protein results from TCRdb running MiXCR on the 5' RACE reads. The sample records over a million distinct CDR3 sequences, around 43% being singletons. Sequencing was carried out using blood. All receptors come from a woman aged 55-75 years in good health. The CDR3 runs from the conserved cysteine through the conserved F or W. The order of the fields is J gene, clone size, D gene, V gene, CDR3 protein, CDR3 DNA. The D gene is left open where the match is weak. Not every row has a clone size; where given, it reads once, few, many or a size class.

J gene: TRBJ2-7
clone size: few
D gene: TRBD1
V gene: TRBV12-3/TRBV12-4
CDR3 protein: CASSWYRTGISYEQYF
CDR3 DNA: TGTGCCAGCAGTTGGTATAGGACAGGGATTTCTTACGAGCAGTACTTC

J gene: TRBJ2-7
clone size: -
D gene: TRBD2
V gene: TRBV20-1
CDR3 protein: CSVGGTSGIGEQYF
CDR3 DNA: TGCAGCGTAGGGGGGACTAGCGGGATTGGCGAGCAGTACTTC

J gene: TRBJ2-7
clone size: -
D gene: TRBD1
V gene: TRBV9
CDR3 protein: CASSESIGTGSYEQYF
CDR3 DNA: TGTGCCAGCAGCGAAAGCATCGGGACAGGCTCCTACGAGCAGTACTTC

J gene: TRBJ2-7
clone size: few
D gene: -
V gene: TRBV6-5
CDR3 protein: CASSYLRAPQGYEQYF
CDR3 DNA: TGTGCCAGCAGTTACCTCCGGGCCCCCCAGGGGTACGAGCAGTACTTC

J gene: TRBJ2-3
clone size: few
D gene: -
V gene: TRBV27
CDR3 protein: CASSERSLRTDTQYF
CDR3 DNA: TGTGCCAGCAGTGAAAGAAGTCTCCGCACAGATACGCAGTATTTT

J gene: TRBJ2-3
clone size: -
D gene: -
V gene: TRBV27
CDR3 protein: CASSVKITDTQYF
CDR3 DNA: TGTGCCAGCAGTGTTAAGATAACAGATACGCAGTATTTT

J gene: TRBJ2-5
clone size: few
D gene: -
V gene: TRBV28
CDR3 protein: CASSLGGGTAMKTQYF
CDR3 DNA: TGTGCCAGCAGTTTGGGGGGGGGCACTGCCATGAAGACCCAGTACTTC

J gene: TRBJ2-1
clone size: few
D gene: TRBD2
V gene: TRBV10-2
CDR3 protein: CASSDLAAGGPRNEQFF
CDR3 DNA: TGCGCCAGCAGTGACCTAGCGGCGGGAGGGCCCCGAAATGAGCAGTTCTTC

J gene: TRBJ2-1
clone size: -
D gene: -
V gene: TRBV7-9
CDR3 protein: CASSRIRDRPNEQFF
CDR3 DNA: TGTGCCAGCAGTAGGATACGGGACCGCCCCAATGAGCAGTTCTTC

J gene: TRBJ2-5
clone size: -
D gene: -
V gene: TRBV27
CDR3 protein: CASSQLSRGTQYF
CDR3 DNA: TGTGCCAGCAGTCAACTAAGCCGTGGGACCCAGTACTTC

J gene: TRBJ2-1
clone size: few
D gene: -
V gene: TRBV24-1
CDR3 protein: CATSDPGQSNEQFF
CDR3 DNA: TGTGCCACCAGTGACCCCGGACAGAGTAATGAGCAGTTCTTC

J gene: TRBJ2-3
clone size: -
D gene: TRBD2
V gene: TRBV20-1
CDR3 protein: CSARGGSARTHTQYF
CDR3 DNA: TGCAGTGCACGAGGCGGGAGCGCCCGCACCCATACGCAGTATTTT

J gene: TRBJ2-1
clone size: -
D gene: TRBD2
V gene: TRBV12-3/TRBV12-4
CDR3 protein: CASSSTAGWVYNEQFF
CDR3 DNA: TGTGCCAGCAGCTCCACAGCGGGGTGGGTTTACAATGAGCAGTTCTTC

J gene: TRBJ2-1
clone size: few
D gene: -
V gene: TRBV4-1
CDR3 protein: CASSQGLARSYNEQFF
CDR3 DNA: TGCGCCAGCAGCCAAGGGTTGGCTAGATCCTACAATGAGCAGTTCTTC

J gene: TRBJ2-7
clone size: few
D gene: -
V gene: TRBV20-1
CDR3 protein: CSAGPGLSYEQYF
CDR3 DNA: TGCAGTGCCGGGCCAGGCCTTTCCTACGAGCAGTACTTC

J gene: TRBJ2-6
clone size: few
D gene: -
V gene: TRBV15
CDR3 protein: CATSSVRDGGANVLTF
CDR3 DNA: TGTGCCACCAGCAGTGTCAGGGACGGTGGGGCCAACGTCCTGACTTTC

J gene: TRBJ2-2
clone size: -
D gene: -
V gene: TRBV30
CDR3 protein: CAWSVPDRSINTGELFF
CDR3 DNA: TGTGCCTGGAGTGTACCCGACAGGTCAATTAACACCGGGGAGCTGTTTTTT

J gene: TRBJ1-2
clone size: -
D gene: -
V gene: TRBV6-5
CDR3 protein: CASSYHSTGSNGYTF
CDR3 DNA: TGTGCCAGCAGTTACCATTCGACCGGTTCTAATGGCTACACCTTC

J gene: TRBJ2-6
clone size: many
D gene: -
V gene: TRBV18
CDR3 protein: CASSPGGANVLTF
CDR3 DNA: TGTGCCAGCTCACCAGGCGGGGCCAACGTCCTGACTTTC

J gene: TRBJ2-5
clone size: few
D gene: TRBD1
V gene: TRBV7-9
CDR3 protein: CASSIGQGKETQYF
CDR3 DNA: TGTGCCAGCAGCATAGGACAGGGGAAAGAGACCCAGTACTTC

J gene: TRBJ2-7
clone size: -
D gene: TRBD1
V gene: TRBV29-1
CDR3 protein: CSVLSTGVLYGQYF
CDR3 DNA: TGCAGCGTTCTCTCGACAGGGGTGCTATACGGGCAGTACTTC

J gene: TRBJ2-3
clone size: -
D gene: TRBD2
V gene: TRBV20-1
CDR3 protein: CSATLPGLAVGADTQYF
CDR3 DNA: TGCAGTGCTACCCTCCCGGGACTAGCGGTTGGTGCAGATACGCAGTATTTT

J gene: TRBJ2-1
clone size: many
D gene: TRBD2
V gene: TRBV11-2
CDR3 protein: CASSLGGGERLGEQFF
CDR3 DNA: TGTGCCAGCAGCTTAGGCGGGGGAGAGAGGCTCGGTGAGCAGTTCTTC

J gene: TRBJ2-1
clone size: -
D gene: -
V gene: TRBV5-4
CDR3 protein: CASSWGGDNEQFF
CDR3 DNA: TGTGCCAGCAGCTGGGGAGGCGACAATGAGCAGTTCTTC

J gene: TRBJ2-7
clone size: -
D gene: TRBD2
V gene: TRBV14
CDR3 protein: CASSPLAGGPIYEQYF
CDR3 DNA: TGTGCCAGCAGCCCCCTAGCGGGAGGGCCAATATACGAGCAGTACTTC

J gene: TRBJ2-6
clone size: -
D gene: -
V gene: TRBV12-3/TRBV12-4
CDR3 protein: CASSFIPGAVGANVLTF
CDR3 DNA: TGTGCCAGCAGTTTTATTCCGGGGGCGGTAGGGGCCAACGTCCTGACTTTC

J gene: TRBJ1-2
clone size: -
D gene: TRBD1
V gene: TRBV3-1
CDR3 protein: CASSYRDRVNYGYTF
CDR3 DNA: TGTGCCAGCAGCTACCGGGACAGGGTTAACTATGGCTACACCTTC

J gene: TRBJ2-1
clone size: -
D gene: -
V gene: TRBV5-1
CDR3 protein: CASSWGTTNEQFF
CDR3 DNA: TGCGCCAGCAGCTGGGGAACTACCAATGAGCAGTTCTTC

J gene: TRBJ2-1
clone size: -
D gene: -
V gene: TRBV5-5
CDR3 protein: CASSDDTGSYNEQFF
CDR3 DNA: TGTGCCAGCAGCGACGACACGGGTTCCTACAATGAGCAGTTCTTC

J gene: TRBJ2-5
clone size: -
D gene: TRBD2
V gene: TRBV29-1
CDR3 protein: CSVRTSGMVHEQYF
CDR3 DNA: TGCAGCGTCCGAACTAGCGGAATGGTCCATGAGCAGTACTTC

J gene: TRBJ2-4
clone size: few
D gene: -
V gene: TRBV7-3
CDR3 protein: CASSPYPLAKNIQYF
CDR3 DNA: TGTGCCAGCAGCCCATATCCCCTAGCCAAAAACATTCAGTACTTC

J gene: TRBJ2-1
clone size: once
D gene: -
V gene: TRBV7-9
CDR3 protein: CASSYRGVSYNEQFF
CDR3 DNA: TGTGCCAGCAGCTATAGGGGGGTATCCTACAATGAGCAGTTCTTC

J gene: TRBJ1-1
clone size: -
D gene: -
V gene: TRBV9
CDR3 protein: CASSPGAEAFF
CDR3 DNA: TGTGCCAGCAGCCCGGGGGCTGAAGCTTTCTTT

J gene: TRBJ2-1
clone size: many
D gene: TRBD1
V gene: TRBV3-1
CDR3 protein: CASSQLPPGQTYNEQFF
CDR3 DNA: TGTGCCAGCAGCCAATTACCCCCGGGACAGACATACAATGAGCAGTTCTTC

J gene: TRBJ2-7
clone size: -
D gene: TRBD1
V gene: TRBV10-3
CDR3 protein: CAPTTGGCNEQYF
CDR3 DNA: TGTGCCCCCACGACAGGGGGTTGCAATGAGCAGTACTTC

J gene: TRBJ2-3
clone size: -
D gene: -
V gene: TRBV20-1
CDR3 protein: CSARSGERGADTQYF
CDR3 DNA: TGCAGTGCTAGATCTGGGGAGAGGGGCGCAGATACGCAGTATTTT

J gene: TRBJ2-7
clone size: few
D gene: TRBD1
V gene: TRBV6-2/TRBV6-3
CDR3 protein: CASSTGVGTGTYEQYF
CDR3 DNA: TGTGCCAGCAGCACCGGGGTCGGGACAGGGACCTACGAGCAGTACTTC

J gene: TRBJ1-4
clone size: few
D gene: -
V gene: TRBV29-1
CDR3 protein: CSVRDGSEKLFF
CDR3 DNA: TGCAGCGTACGGGACGGCAGTGAAAAACTGTTTTTT

J gene: TRBJ2-7
clone size: few
D gene: -
V gene: TRBV7-9
CDR3 protein: CASSLAIQGWGEQYF
CDR3 DNA: TGTGCCAGCAGCTTAGCGATACAGGGTTGGGGGGAGCAGTACTTC

J gene: TRBJ2-4
clone size: -
D gene: -
V gene: TRBV3-1
CDR3 protein: CASGREDEQYF
CDR3 DNA: TGTGCCAGCGGGAGAGAGGATGAGCAGTACTTC

J gene: TRBJ2-2
clone size: -
D gene: -
V gene: TRBV27
CDR3 protein: CASSLRAGLPTGELFF
CDR3 DNA: TGTGCCAGCAGTTTAAGGGCAGGCCTTCCCACCGGGGAGCTGTTTTTT

J gene: TRBJ2-5
clone size: -
D gene: TRBD1
V gene: TRBV13
CDR3 protein: CASSKRQGAKQETQYF
CDR3 DNA: TGTGCCAGCAGCAAACGACAGGGGGCGAAACAAGAGACCCAGTACTTC